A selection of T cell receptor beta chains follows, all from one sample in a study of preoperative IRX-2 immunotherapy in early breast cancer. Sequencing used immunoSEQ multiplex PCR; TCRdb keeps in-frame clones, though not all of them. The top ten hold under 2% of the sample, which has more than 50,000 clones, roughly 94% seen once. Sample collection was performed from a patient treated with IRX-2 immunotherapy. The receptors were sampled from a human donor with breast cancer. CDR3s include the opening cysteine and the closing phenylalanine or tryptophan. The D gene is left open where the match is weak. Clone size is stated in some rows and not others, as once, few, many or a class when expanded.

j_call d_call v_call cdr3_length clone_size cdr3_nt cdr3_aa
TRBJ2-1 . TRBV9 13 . TGTGCCAGCAGCGTCCAGACGGGCAATGAGCAGTTCTTC CASSVQTGNEQFF
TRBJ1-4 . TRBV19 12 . TGTGCCAGTAGTCCTTCGAGGGAAAAACTGTTTTTT CASSPSREKLFF
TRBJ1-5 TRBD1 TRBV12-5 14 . TGTGCTAGTGCTATGGGACAGGAGGATCAGCCCCAGCATTTT CASAMGQEDQPQHF
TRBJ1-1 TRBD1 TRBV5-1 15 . TGCGCCAGCAGCTTGGGAGACAGGGGAGGCACTGAAGCTTTCTTT CASSLGDRGGTEAFF
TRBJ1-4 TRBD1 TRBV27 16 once TGTGCCAGCAGTTCCACACACAGGGGTTTACGTGAAAAACTGTTTTTT CASSSTHRGLREKLFF
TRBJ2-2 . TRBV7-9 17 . TGTGCCAGCAGCATAAAGCGACAGGTCCTCAACACCGGGGAGCTGTTTTTT CASSIKRQVLNTGELFF
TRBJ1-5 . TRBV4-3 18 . TGCGCCAGCAGCCAAGATTGGGCAACTGGGGGGATCAATCAGCCCCAGCATTTT CASSQDWATGGINQPQHF
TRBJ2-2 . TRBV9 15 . TGTGCCAGCAGCGTATCGGGGGGCTACACCGGGGAGCTGTTTTTT CASSVSGGYTGELFF
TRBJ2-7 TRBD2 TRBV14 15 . TGTGCCAGCAGTTTCCGCAGCGGGGGCTCCTACGAGCAGTACTTC CASSFRSGGSYEQYF
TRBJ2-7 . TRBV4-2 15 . TGTGCCAGCAGCCAGTCACGCCACGAGGGCTACGAGCAGTACTTC CASSQSRHEGYEQYF
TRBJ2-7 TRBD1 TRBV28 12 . TGTGCCACACAGTCATCAGGGGGTAAGCAGTACTTC CATQSSGGKQYF
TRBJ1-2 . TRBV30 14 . TGTGCCTGGAGCCACGCCGGGAGAGACTATGGCTACACCTTC CAWSHAGRDYGYTF
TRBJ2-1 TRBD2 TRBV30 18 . TGTGCCTGGGGCGCTTCCGGGACTAGCGGGAGGTTGATGGGTGAGCAGTTCTTC CAWGASGTSGRLMGEQFF
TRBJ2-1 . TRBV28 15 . TGTGCCAGCAAAACGGCGGGCCCTACGTCAAATGAGCAGTTCTTC CASKTAGPTSNEQFF
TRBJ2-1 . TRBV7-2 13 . TGTGCCAGCAGCAAAAGACAGGACGGTGAGCAGTTCTTC CASSKRQDGEQFF
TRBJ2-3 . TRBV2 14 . TGTGCCAGCGCATGGCAGGGAAGCTCAGATACGCAGTATTTT CASAWQGSSDTQYF
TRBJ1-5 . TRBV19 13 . TGTGCCAGTAGCCGCAGGGACGATCAGCCCCAGCATTTT CASSRRDDQPQHF
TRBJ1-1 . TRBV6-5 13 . TGTGCCAGCAGTTACTCATATAACACTGAAGCTTTCTTT CASSYSYNTEAFF
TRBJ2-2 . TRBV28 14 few TGTGCCACAACCAGACAGGCCCGGACCGGGGAGCTGTTTTTT CATTRQARTGELFF
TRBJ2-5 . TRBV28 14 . TGTGCCAGCAGTGCCCCGGGGTCAGGAAAGACCCAGTACTTC CASSAPGSGKTQYF
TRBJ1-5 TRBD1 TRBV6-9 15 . TGTGCCGGGGGGTGGGACAGGGGTGAAAGTCAGCCCCAGCATTTT CAGGWDRGESQPQHF
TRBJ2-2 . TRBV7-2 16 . TGTGCCAGCAGCCTCGGTGGAGCTTTCGCCACCGGGGAGCTGTTTTTT CASSLGGAFATGELFF
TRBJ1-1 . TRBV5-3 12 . TGTGCCAGCAGACGGCCGAACACTGAAGCTTTCTTT CASRRPNTEAFF
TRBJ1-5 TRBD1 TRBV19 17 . TGTGCCAGTAGTATAGATCAGTGGGACAGGACCAATCAGCCCCAGCATTTT CASSIDQWDRTNQPQHF
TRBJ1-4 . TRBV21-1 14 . TGTGCCACCAAGCAACGGGGAATTGGTGAAAAACTGTTTTTT CATKQRGIGEKLFF
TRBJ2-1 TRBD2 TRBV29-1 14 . TGCAGCGTTGTCCCTAGCGGGAGGGTGTATGAGCAGTTCTTC CSVVPSGRVYEQFF
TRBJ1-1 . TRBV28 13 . TGTGCCAGCCGTATGAGTTTTTACACTGAAGCTTTCTTT CASRMSFYTEAFF
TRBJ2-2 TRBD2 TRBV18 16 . TGTGCCAGCTCGCCTAGCGGGAGATCGAACACCGGGGAGCTGTTTTTT CASSPSGRSNTGELFF
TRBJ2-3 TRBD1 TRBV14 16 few TGTGCCAGCAGCACCGGGACAGGGGGCGCATGGGATACGCAGTATTTT CASSTGTGGAWDTQYF
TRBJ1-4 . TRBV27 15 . TGTGCCAGCGCGGGACAAACCCTTCCTAATGAAAAACTGTTTTTT CASAGQTLPNEKLFF
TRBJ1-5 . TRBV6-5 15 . TGTGCCAGCAGTCCGGGGGGCGCGGGCAATCAGCCCCAGCATTTT CASSPGGAGNQPQHF
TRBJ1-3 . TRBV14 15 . TGTGCCAGCAGCCAGTGGGGTAACTCTGGAAACACCATATATTTT CASSQWGNSGNTIYF
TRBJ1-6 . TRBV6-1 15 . TGTGCCAGCAGTGAGGCGGGCTCCTATAATTCACCCCTCCACTTT CASSEAGSYNSPLHF
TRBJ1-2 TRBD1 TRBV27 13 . TGTGCCAGCAGCCGGCGACAGGGTGTGGGCTACACCTTC CASSRRQGVGYTF
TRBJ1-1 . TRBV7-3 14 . TGTGCCAGCAGCCTGACCGCCCGGAACACTGAAGCTTTCTTT CASSLTARNTEAFF
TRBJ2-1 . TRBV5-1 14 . TGCGCCAGCGGCGGCGGGACCCCCTGGAATGAGCAGTTCTTC CASGGGTPWNEQFF
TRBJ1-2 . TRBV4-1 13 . TGCGCCAGCAGCCCACCGTACTCTGGGGGCTACACCTTC CASSPPYSGGYTF
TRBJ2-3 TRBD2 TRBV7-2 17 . TGTGCCAGCAGCGGCCCCGGGACTAGCGAGATGAGAGATACGCAGTATTTT CASSGPGTSEMRDTQYF
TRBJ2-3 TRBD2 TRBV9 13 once TGTGCCAGCAGCGTGGGCGGGGGGGATACGCAGTATTTT CASSVGGGDTQYF
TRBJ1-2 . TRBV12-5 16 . TGTGCTAGTGGTTTGGTACTCATGCAGGCGATGTATGGCTACACCTTC CASGLVLMQAMYGYTF
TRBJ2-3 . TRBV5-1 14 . TGCGCCAGCAGCTTCACAGCCCAGGAAGATACGCAGTATTTT CASSFTAQEDTQYF
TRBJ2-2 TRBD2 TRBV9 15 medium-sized TGTGCCAGCAGCGCTAGCGGGGAGAACACCGGGGAGCTGTTTTTT CASSASGENTGELFF
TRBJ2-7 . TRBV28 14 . TGTGCCAGCAGTTTATTAGGGTCCACCTACGAGCAGTACTTC CASSLLGSTYEQYF
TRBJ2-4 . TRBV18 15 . TGTGCCAGCTCACACGTGACAGCGAGCAAAAACATTCAGTACTTC CASSHVTASKNIQYF
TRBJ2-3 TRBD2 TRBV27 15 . TGTGCCAGCAGTATGTTAGCGGGAGCGGGAGATACGCAGTATTTT CASSMLAGAGDTQYF
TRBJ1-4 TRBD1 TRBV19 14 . TGTGCCACCTCTACCGGGACAGCTAATGAAAAACTGTTTTTT CATSTGTANEKLFF
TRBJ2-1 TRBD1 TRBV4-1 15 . TGCGCCAGCAGCCAAGTGACAGGGGCCAGCAATGAGCAGTTCTTC CASSQVTGASNEQFF
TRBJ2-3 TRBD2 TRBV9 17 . TGTGCCAGCAGCGTAGGGGGTAGCGGGGGGAACACAGATACGCAGTATTTT CASSVGGSGGNTDTQYF
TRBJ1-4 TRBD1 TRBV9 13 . TGTGCCAGCAGGGGGGACAGGGGTGAAAAACTGTTTTTT CASRGDRGEKLFF
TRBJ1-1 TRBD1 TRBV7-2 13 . TGTGCCAGCAGCTTCGGACAGGGCACTGAAGCTTTCTTT CASSFGQGTEAFF
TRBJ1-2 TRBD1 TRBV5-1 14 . TGCGCCAGCAGCCCGGACAGGGTACAGTATGGCTACACCTTC CASSPDRVQYGYTF
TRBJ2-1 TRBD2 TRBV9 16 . TGTGCCAGCAGCGTAGCAAGACTAGCGGGGGTCAATGAGCAGTTCTTC CASSVARLAGVNEQFF
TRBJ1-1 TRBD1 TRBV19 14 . TGTGCCAGTAGTCAGGGACAGGGGAACACTGAAGCTTTCTTT CASSQGQGNTEAFF
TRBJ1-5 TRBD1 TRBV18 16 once TGTGCCAGCTCACCACGGACAGGGAGGGGCACTCAGCCCCAGCATTTT CASSPRTGRGTQPQHF